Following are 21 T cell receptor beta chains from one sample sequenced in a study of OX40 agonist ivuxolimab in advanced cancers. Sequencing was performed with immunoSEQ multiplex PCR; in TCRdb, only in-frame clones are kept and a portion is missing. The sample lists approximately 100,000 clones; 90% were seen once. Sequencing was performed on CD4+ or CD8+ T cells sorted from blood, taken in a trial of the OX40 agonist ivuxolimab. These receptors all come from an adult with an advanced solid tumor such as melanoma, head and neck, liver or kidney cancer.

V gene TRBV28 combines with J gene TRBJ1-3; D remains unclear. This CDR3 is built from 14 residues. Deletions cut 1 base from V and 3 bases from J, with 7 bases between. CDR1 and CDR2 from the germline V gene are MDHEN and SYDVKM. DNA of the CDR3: TGTGCCAGCAGTTTATTCGGGGATGGAAACACCATATATTTT. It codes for CASSLFGDGNTIYF.

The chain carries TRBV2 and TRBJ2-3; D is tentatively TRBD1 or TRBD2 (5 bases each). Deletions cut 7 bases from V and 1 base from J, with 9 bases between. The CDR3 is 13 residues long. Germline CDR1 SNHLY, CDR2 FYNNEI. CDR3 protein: CASKGSGTDTQYF. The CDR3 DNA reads TGTGCCAGCAAGGGGAGCGGCACAGATACGCAGTATTTT.

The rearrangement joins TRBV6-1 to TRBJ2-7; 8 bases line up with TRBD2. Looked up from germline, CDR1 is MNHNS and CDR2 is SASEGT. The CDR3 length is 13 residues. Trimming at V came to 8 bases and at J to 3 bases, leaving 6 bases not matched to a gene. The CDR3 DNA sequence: TGTGCCAGCCGGCTGCTAGCGGGCTACGAGCAGTACTTC. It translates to CASRLLAGYEQYF.

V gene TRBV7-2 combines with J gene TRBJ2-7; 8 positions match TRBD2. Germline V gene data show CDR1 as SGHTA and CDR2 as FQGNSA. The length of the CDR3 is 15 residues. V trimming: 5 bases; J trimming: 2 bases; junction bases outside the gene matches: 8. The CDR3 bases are TGTGCCAGCAGCCCCAACCTAGCGGGCCCCTACGAGCAGTACTTC. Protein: CASSPNLAGPYEQYF.

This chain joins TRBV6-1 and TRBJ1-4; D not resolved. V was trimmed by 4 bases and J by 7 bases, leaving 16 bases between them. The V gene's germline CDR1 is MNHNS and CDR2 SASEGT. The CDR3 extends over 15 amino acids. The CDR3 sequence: CASSGVPDGGEKLFF. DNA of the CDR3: TGTGCCAGCAGTGGGGTCCCCGACGGTGGTGAAAAACTGTTTTTT.

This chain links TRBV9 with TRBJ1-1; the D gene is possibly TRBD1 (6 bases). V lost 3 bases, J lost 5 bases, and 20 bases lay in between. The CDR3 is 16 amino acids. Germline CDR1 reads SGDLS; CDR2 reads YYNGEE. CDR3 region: CASSEGVLAMGTEAFF. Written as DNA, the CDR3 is TGTGCCAGCAGCGAGGGGGTACTGGCGATGGGGACTGAAGCTTTCTTT.

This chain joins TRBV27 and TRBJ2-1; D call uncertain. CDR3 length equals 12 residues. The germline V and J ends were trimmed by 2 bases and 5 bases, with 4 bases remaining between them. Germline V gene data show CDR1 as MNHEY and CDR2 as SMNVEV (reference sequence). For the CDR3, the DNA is TGTGCCAGCAGTTTAGGTCACAATGAGCAGTTCTTC. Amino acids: CASSLGHNEQFF.

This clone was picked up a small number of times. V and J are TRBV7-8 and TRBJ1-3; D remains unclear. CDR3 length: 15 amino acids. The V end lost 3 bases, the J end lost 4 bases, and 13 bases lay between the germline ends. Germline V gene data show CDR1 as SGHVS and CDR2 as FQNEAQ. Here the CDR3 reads CASSFIGRSGNTIYF. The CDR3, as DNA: TGTGCCAGCAGCTTTATTGGCAGGTCAGGAAACACCATATATTTT.

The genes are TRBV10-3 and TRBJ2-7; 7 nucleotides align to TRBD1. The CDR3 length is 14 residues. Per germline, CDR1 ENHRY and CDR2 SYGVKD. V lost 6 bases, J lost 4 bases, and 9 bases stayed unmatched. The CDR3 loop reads CAISPTGLGYEQYF. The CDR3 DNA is TGTGCCATCAGCCCGACAGGGTTGGGATACGAGCAGTACTTC.

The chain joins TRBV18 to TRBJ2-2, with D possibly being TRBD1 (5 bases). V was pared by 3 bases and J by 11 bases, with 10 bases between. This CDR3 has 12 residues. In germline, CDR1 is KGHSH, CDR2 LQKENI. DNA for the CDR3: TGTGCCAGCTCACCGGACACCCAAGAGCTGTTTTTT. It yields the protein CASSPDTQELFF.

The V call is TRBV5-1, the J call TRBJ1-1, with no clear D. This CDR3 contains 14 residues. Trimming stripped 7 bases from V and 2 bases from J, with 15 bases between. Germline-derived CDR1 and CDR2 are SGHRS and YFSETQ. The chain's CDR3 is CASREASSNTEAFF. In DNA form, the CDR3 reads TGCGCCAGCCGGGAAGCCTCTTCCAACACTGAAGCTTTCTTT.

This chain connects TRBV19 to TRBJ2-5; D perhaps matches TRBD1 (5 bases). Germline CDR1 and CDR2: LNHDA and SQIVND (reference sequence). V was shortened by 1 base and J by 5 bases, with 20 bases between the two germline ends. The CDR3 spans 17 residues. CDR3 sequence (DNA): TGTGCCAGTAGTATAGGGGGCCCCCACAGGCTCCAGGAGACCCAGTACTTC. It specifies CASSIGGPHRLQETQYF.

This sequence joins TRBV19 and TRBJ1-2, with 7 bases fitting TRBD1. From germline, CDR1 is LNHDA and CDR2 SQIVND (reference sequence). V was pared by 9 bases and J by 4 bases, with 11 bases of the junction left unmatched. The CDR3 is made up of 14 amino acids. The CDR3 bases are TGTGCCAGCCGAGCCGGGGACAGATTCTATGGCTACACCTTC. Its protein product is CASRAGDRFYGYTF.

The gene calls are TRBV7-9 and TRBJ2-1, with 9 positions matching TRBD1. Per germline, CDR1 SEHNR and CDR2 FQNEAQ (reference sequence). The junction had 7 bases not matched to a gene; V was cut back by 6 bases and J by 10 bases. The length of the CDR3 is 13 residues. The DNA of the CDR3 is TGTGCCAGCAGATCCACAGGGGGCGGGGAGCAGTTCTTC. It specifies CASRSTGGGEQFF. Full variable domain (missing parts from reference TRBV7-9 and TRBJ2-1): DTGVSQNPRHKITKRGQNVTFRCDPISEHNRLYWYRQTLGQGPEFLTYFQNEAQLEKSRLLSDRFSAERPKGSFSTLEIQRTEQGDSAMYLCASRSTGGGEQFFGPGTRLTVL.

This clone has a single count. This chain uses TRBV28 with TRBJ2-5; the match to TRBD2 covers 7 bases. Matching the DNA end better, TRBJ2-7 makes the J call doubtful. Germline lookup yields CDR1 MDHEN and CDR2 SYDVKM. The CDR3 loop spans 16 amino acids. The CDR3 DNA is TGTGCCAGCAGTTCCTCCGGGACTAAAAACCTCTACGAGCAGTACTTC. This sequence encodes CASSSSGTKNLYEQYF.

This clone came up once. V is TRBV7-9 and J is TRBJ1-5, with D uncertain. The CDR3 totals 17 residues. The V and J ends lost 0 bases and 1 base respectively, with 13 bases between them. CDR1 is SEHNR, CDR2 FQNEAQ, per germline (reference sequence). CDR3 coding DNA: TGTGCCAGCAGCTTAGCGGTGGGCGTAAGCAGCAATCAGCCCCAGCATTTT. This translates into CASSLAVGVSSNQPQHF.

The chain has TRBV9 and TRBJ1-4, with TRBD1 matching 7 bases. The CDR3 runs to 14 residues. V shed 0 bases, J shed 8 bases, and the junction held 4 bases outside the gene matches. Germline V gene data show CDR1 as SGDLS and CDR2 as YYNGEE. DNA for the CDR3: TGTGCCAGCAGCGTAGGACAGGGCGGCGAAAAACTGTTTTTT. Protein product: CASSVGQGGEKLFF. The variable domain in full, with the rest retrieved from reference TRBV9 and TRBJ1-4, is DSGVTQTPKHLITATGQRVTLRCSPRSGDLSVYWYQQSLDQGLQFLIQYYNGEERAKGNILERFSAQQFPDLHSELNLSSLELGDSALYFCASSVGQGGEKLFFGSGTQLSVL.

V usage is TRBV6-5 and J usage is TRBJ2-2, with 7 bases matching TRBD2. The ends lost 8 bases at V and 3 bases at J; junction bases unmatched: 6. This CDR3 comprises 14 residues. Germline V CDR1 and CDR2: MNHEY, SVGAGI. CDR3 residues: CASGGGFDTGELFF. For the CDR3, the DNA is TGTGCCAGCGGCGGGGGATTCGACACCGGGGAGCTGTTTTTT.

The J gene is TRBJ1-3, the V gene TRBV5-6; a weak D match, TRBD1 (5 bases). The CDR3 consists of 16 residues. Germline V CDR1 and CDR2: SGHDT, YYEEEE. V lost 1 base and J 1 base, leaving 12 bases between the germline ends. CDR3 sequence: CASSLWGGASGNTIYF. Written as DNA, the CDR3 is TGTGCCAGCAGCTTGTGGGGGGGAGCATCTGGAAACACCATATATTTT.

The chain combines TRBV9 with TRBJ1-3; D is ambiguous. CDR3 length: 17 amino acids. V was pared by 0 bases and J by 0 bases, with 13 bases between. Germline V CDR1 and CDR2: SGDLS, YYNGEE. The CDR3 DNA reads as TGTGCCAGCAGCGTAGGGGGAGGACGGATCTCTGGAAACACCATATATTTT. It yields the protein CASSVGGGRISGNTIYF.

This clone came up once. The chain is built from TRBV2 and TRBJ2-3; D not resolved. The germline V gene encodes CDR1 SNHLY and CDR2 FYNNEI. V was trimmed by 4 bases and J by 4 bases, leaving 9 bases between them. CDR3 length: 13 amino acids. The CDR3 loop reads CASSGLLADTQYF. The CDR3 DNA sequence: TGTGCCAGCAGTGGACTTTTAGCAGATACGCAGTATTTT. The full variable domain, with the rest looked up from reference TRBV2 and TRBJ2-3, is EPEVTQTPSHQVTQMGQEVILRCVPISNHLYFYWYRQILGQKVEFLVSFYNNEISEKSEIFDDQFSVERPDGSNFTLKIRSTKLEDSAMYFCASSGLLADTQYFGPGTRLTVL.